This T cell receptor beta chain stems from a study of T cells in localized non-small cell lung cancer. Study findings and constraints: Paired adjacent lung recovered a median roughly 50 of the top 100 tumor clones. Longer overall survival accompanied higher blood T cell density.

A word on this clone: Its antigen is currently unknown.

Using immunoSEQ multiplex PCR, the repertoire was profiled, and TCRdb retains in-frame clones only, with some absent. The sample contains about 40,000 clones, around 86% of which appear only once. Germline V CDR1 and CDR2: GTSNPN, SVGIG (reference sequence). The CDR3 runs 12 residues. The sequences come from peripheral blood, collected before any cancer treatment. The sequence derives from a man aged 40-75 years with stage I lung adenocarcinoma. The chain couples TRBV30 to TRBJ2-1, with D perhaps TRBD2 (5 bases). CDR3 DNA: TGTGCATGGGCTCGGGGTTTAAGTGAGCAGTTCTTC. Protein sequence: CAWARGLSEQFF.